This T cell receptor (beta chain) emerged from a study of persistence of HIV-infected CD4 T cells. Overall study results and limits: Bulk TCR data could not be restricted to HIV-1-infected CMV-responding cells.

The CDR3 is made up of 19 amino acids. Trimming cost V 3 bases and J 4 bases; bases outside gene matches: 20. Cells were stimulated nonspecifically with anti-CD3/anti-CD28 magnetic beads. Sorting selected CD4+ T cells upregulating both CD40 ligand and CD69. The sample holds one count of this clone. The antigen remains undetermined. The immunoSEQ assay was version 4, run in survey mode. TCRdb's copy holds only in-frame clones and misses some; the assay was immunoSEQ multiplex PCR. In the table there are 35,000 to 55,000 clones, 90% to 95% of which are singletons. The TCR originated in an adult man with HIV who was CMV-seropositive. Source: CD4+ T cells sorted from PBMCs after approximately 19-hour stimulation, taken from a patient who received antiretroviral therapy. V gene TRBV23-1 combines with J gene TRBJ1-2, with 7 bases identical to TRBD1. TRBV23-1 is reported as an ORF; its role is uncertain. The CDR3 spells CASSHERRDSKTSFYGYTF. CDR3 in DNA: TGCGCCAGCAGTCACGAGAGGAGGGACAGTAAGACCTCCTTCTATGGCTACACCTTC.